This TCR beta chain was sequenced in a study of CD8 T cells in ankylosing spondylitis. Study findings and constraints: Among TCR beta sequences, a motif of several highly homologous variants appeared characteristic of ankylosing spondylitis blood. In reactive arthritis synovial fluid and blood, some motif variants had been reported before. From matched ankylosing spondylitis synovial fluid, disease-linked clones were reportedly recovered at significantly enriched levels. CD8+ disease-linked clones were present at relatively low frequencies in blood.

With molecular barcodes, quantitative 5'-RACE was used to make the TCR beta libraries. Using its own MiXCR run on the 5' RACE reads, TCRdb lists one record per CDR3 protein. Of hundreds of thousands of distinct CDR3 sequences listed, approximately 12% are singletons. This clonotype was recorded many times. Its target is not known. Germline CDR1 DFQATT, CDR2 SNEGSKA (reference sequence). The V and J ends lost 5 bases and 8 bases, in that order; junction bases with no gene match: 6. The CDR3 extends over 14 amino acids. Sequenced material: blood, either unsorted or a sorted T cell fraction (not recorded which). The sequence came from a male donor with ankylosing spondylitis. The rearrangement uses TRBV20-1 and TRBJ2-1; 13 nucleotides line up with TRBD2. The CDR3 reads CSARTSGRADEQFF. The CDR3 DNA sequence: TGCAGTGCTCGTACTAGCGGGAGGGCCGATGAGCAGTTCTTC.